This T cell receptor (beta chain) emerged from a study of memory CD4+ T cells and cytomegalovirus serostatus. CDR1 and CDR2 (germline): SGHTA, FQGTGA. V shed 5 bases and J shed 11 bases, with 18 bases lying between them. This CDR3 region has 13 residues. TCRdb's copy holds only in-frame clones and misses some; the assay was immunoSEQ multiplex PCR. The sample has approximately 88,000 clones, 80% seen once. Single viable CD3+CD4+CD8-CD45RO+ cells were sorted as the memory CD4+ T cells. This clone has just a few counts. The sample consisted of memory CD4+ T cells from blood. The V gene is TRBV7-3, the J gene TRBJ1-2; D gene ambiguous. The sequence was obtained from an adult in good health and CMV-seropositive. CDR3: CASSPGDGGRYTF. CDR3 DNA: TGTGCCAGCAGCCCCGGGGATGGAGGGCGGTACACCTTC.